The rows below give T cell receptor beta chains drawn from one sample of a study of tumour-infiltrating T cells in Burkitt lymphoma. Data came from immunoSEQ multiplex PCR; TCRdb stores just in-frame clones and leaves some out. The table has around 50,000 clones, around 29% seen once. Sequenced material: tumor tissue. The source is a human donor with Burkitt lymphoma. Both conserved end residues are part of each CDR3. Each record gives: D gene, V gene, J gene, clone size, CDR3 protein, CDR3 DNA. A D gene is named only where the DNA matches it firmly. Not all rows give a size; the values are once, few, many and, for expanded clones, a class.

TRBD1	TRBV7-6	TRBJ2-2	few	CASGTAGELFF	TGTGCCTCTGGGACAGCCGGGGAGCTGTTTTTT
.	TRBV2	TRBJ1-2	few	CASTAGVYGYTF	TGTGCCAGCACGGCAGGGGTCTATGGCTACACCTTC
.	TRBV29-1	TRBJ1-1	.	CSAFGRGGVGAEAFF	TGCAGCGCCTTCGGTCGTGGGGGGGTTGGCGCTGAAGCTTTCTTT
TRBD2	TRBV7-2	TRBJ2-3	.	CASSLGLAGARTDTQYF	TGTGCCAGCAGCTTAGGACTAGCGGGGGCCCGCACAGATACGCAGTATTTT
.	TRBV5-5	TRBJ1-1	.	CASSLADLVLFF	TGTGCCAGCAGCTTGGCAGATCTGGTGCTATTCTTT
.	TRBV7-6	TRBJ1-1	few	CASSLGSPGSNTEAFF	TGTGCCAGCAGCTTAGGTTCTCCAGGGTCTAACACTGAAGCTTTCTTT
.	TRBV7-7	TRBJ2-3	.	CASSPTGTSNTQYF	TGTGCCAGCAGCCCCACTGGGACTTCTAATACGCAGTATTTT
TRBD1	TRBV6-1	TRBJ2-5	few	CASSRQGAGETQYF	TGTGCCAGCAGCAGACAGGGGGCGGGGGAGACCCAGTACTTC
.	TRBV5-4	TRBJ2-2	few	CASSLDGAGELFF	TGTGCCAGCAGCTTAGACGGGGCCGGGGAGCTGTTTTTT
TRBD1	TRBV7-2	TRBJ1-2	few	CASSSLGQGYGYTF	TGTGCCAGCAGCTCGCTAGGACAGGGGTATGGCTACACCTTC
.	TRBV29-1	TRBJ2-4	.	CSVVRFGGPRSAKNIQYF	TGCAGCGTTGTAAGATTCGGGGGGCCGAGGTCAGCCAAAAACATTCAGTACTTC
TRBD2	TRBV28	TRBJ2-1	.	CASTTGTSEFF	TGTGCCAGCACCACCGGGACTAGCGAGTTCTTC
.	TRBV4-1	TRBJ2-7	few	CASSQEIGTRAYEQYF	TGCGCCAGCAGCCAAGAAATTGGGACACGAGCCTACGAGCAGTACTTC
.	TRBV19	TRBJ1-6	.	CASSTTTNRALHF	TGTGCCAGTAGTACTACAACCAACAGGGCCCTCCACTTT
.	TRBV28	TRBJ1-4	.	CASSLVGAPNEKLFF	TGTGCCAGCAGTTTAGTTGGAGCGCCCAATGAAAAACTGTTTTTT
TRBD1	TRBV14	TRBJ1-6	.	CASSQRVHRGGTYNSPLHF	TGTGCCAGCAGCCAAAGGGTGCACAGGGGGGGAACATATAATTCACCCCTCCACTTT
.	TRBV7-8	TRBJ2-5	few	CASMYGGAETQYF	TGTGCCAGCATGTACGGAGGGGCGGAGACCCAGTACTTC
TRBD1	TRBV18	TRBJ2-5	.	CASSRDRQETQYF	TGTGCCAGCTCGCGGGACAGGCAAGAGACCCAGTACTTC
.	TRBV7-3	TRBJ2-2	few	CASSLIGTGELFF	TGTGCCAGCAGCTTAATTGGCACCGGGGAGCTGTTTTTT
.	TRBV5-1	TRBJ1-4	.	CASSPVEGEKLFF	TGCGCCAGCAGCCCAGTGGAGGGGGAAAAACTGTTTTTT
.	TRBV9	TRBJ2-3	.	CASSVITASTDTQYF	TGTGCCAGCAGCGTAATAACTGCAAGCACAGATACGCAGTATTTT
.	TRBV5-5	TRBJ1-5	.	CASSRTGNQPQHF	TGTGCCAGCAGCCGTACAGGGAACCAGCCCCAGCATTTT
.	TRBV27	TRBJ1-6	few	CASSPNPTVVNSPLHF	TGTGCCAGCAGCCCAAACCCGACGGTGGTCAATTCACCCCTCCACTTT
.	TRBV19	TRBJ1-4	.	CASSIWAGPATNEKLFF	TGTGCCAGTAGTATTTGGGCAGGACCTGCAACTAATGAAAAACTGTTTTTT
.	TRBV7-2	TRBJ2-6	.	CASSLAGTGSGANVLTF	TGTGCCAGCAGCTTAGCTGGGACGGGCTCTGGGGCCAACGTCCTGACTTTC
TRBD1	TRBV5-1	TRBJ1-5	.	CASSPGQGGGQPQHF	TGCGCCAGCAGCCCGGGACAGGGCGGTGGTCAGCCCCAGCATTTT
.	TRBV2	TRBJ2-5	.	CASSEHMETQYF	TGTGCCAGCAGTGAGCACATGGAGACCCAGTACTTC
.	TRBV9	TRBJ2-7	.	CASSAQVADYEQYF	TGTGCCAGCAGCGCACAGGTGGCCGACTACGAGCAGTACTTC
.	TRBV19	TRBJ1-6	.	CASSTSVRKGYNSPLHF	TGTGCCAGTAGTACCTCCGTCCGGAAAGGGTATAATTCACCCCTCCACTTT
TRBD2	TRBV6-1	TRBJ2-3	.	CASSAASGGRDTQYF	TGTGCCAGCAGTGCAGCTAGCGGGGGACGGGATACGCAGTATTTT
TRBD1	TRBV4-2	TRBJ1-5	once	CASSPDRGKQPQHF	TGTGCCAGCAGCCCAGACAGGGGCAAACAGCCCCAGCATTTT
TRBD2	TRBV4-1	TRBJ2-3	.	CASSDGASGATSTDTQYF	TGCGCCAGCAGCGACGGGGCTAGCGGTGCGACTAGCACAGATACGCAGTATTTT
TRBD1	TRBV10-2	TRBJ2-3	.	CASSPGGSDTQYF	TGCGCCAGCAGTCCAGGGGGATCAGATACGCAGTATTTT
TRBD2	TRBV7-2	TRBJ2-2	few	CAAGGFTGELFF	TGTGCCGCGGGGGGATTTACCGGGGAGCTGTTTTTT
TRBD2	TRBV7-8	TRBJ2-7	once	CASRRGAYEQYF	TGTGCCAGCAGGCGGGGGGCCTACGAGCAGTACTTC
.	TRBV7-2	TRBJ1-5	few	CASSLGAGDSAQHF	TGTGCCAGCAGCTTAGGGGCAGGAGATTCGGCCCAGCATTTT
.	TRBV2	TRBJ2-1	.	CATGADSSYNEQFF	TGTGCCACGGGGGCCGATAGCTCCTACAATGAGCAGTTCTTC
.	TRBV9	TRBJ1-6	few	CASSARLREGPPTGSPLHF	TGTGCCAGCAGCGCCCGCCTCCGGGAGGGGCCACCGACGGGCTCACCCCTCCACTTT
TRBD1	TRBV4-1	TRBJ1-1	few	CASSQTGGTNTEAFF	TGCGCCAGCAGCCAAACAGGGGGCACAAACACTGAAGCTTTCTTT
TRBD1	TRBV19	TRBJ1-6	few	CASTYRDSFLSLHF	TGTGCCAGTACCTACCGGGACAGCTTCTTATCCCTCCACTTT
.	TRBV21-1	TRBJ2-3	.	CASSKGQGPSTDTQYF	TGTGCCAGCAGCAAAGGACAGGGGCCGAGCACAGATACGCAGTATTTT
TRBD2	TRBV5-1	TRBJ2-1	.	CASSLVESGGYNEQFF	TGCGCCAGCAGCTTGGTGGAGAGCGGGGGTTACAATGAGCAGTTCTTC
.	TRBV11-2	TRBJ1-1	many	CASSLARGTEAFF	TGTGCCAGCAGCTTAGCTAGGGGCACTGAAGCTTTCTTT
.	TRBV5-1	TRBJ2-5	.	CASSLEGFQETQYF	TGCGCCAGCAGCTTGGAGGGGTTCCAAGAGACCCAGTACTTC
.	TRBV6-5	TRBJ2-3	.	CASSYMNTQYF	TGTGCCAGCAGTTACATGAATACGCAGTATTTT
.	TRBV5-1	TRBJ1-4	few	CASSLAQLSRGKLFF	TGCGCCAGCAGCTTGGCTCAGCTCTCTCGGGGAAAACTGTTTTTT
.	TRBV7-4	TRBJ1-1	.	CARRRYTEAFF	TGTGCCAGGAGGAGGTACACTGAAGCTTTCTTT
TRBD1	TRBV10-3	TRBJ2-7	.	CAISGDRPTGLSYEQYF	TGTGCCATCAGCGGGGACAGACCGACAGGCCTCTCCTACGAGCAGTACTTC
.	TRBV5-6	TRBJ2-5	.	CASSLGGVGETQYF	TGTGCCAGCAGCTTGGGGGGGGTAGGGGAGACCCAGTACTTC
.	TRBV7-9	TRBJ1-2	few	CASSHDILNYGYTF	TGTGCCAGCAGCCATGACATCCTTAACTATGGCTACACCTTC
.	TRBV27	TRBJ1-3	.	CASSRGGGSGNTIYF	TGTGCCAGCAGCCGGGGTGGGGGATCAGGAAACACCATATATTTT
.	TRBV4-3	TRBJ1-4	few	CASSQRHRADNEKLFF	TGCGCCAGCAGCCAACGCCACAGGGCCGATAATGAAAAACTGTTTTTT